The source of this T cell receptor beta chain is a study of blood T cell repertoires in COVID-19. Germline assignment: CDR1 MGHDK and CDR2 SYGVNS. The CDR3 length is 13 residues. Deletions cut 5 bases from V and 1 base from J, with 8 bases between. TCRdb keeps only in-frame clones here, not all; method: immunoSEQ multiplex PCR. There are some 200,000 clones in the sample; 87% occur only once, and approximately 7.3% lies in the top ten. The rearrangement joins TRBV25-1 to TRBJ1-2; D gene uncertain. Sequencing used PBMCs or T cells enriched from blood (not recorded which). The clonotype was recovered from a man aged 25-40 years in a cohort exposed to, infected with or recovered from COVID-19 (not recorded which). Written as DNA, the CDR3 is TGTGCCAGCAGTCCCGGGATTAACTATGGCTACACCTTC. Its protein is CASSPGINYGYTF.